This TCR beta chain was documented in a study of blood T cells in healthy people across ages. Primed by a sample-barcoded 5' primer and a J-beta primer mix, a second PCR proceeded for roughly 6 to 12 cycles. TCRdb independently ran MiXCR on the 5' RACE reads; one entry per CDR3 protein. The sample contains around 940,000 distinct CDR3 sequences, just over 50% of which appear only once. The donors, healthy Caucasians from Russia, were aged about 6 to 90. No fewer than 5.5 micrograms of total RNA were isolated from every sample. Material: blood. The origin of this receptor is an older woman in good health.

The CDR3 loop reads CATLARDSREQYF. In nucleotides, the CDR3 is TGTGCCACACTCGCGAGGGACTCCCGGGAGCAGTACTTC. This chain connects TRBV10-3 to TRBJ2-4; possibly TRBD2 for D (6 bases). Germline CDR1 reads ENHRY; CDR2 reads SYGVKD. V dropped 10 bases and J dropped 13 bases, with 23 bases sitting between them. CDR3 length: 13 amino acids.